The text below deals with one T cell receptor beta chain. Its antigen is not identified. Sorting of unstimulated PBMCs yielded separate CD3+CD4+ and CD3+CD8+ fractions. These data belong to a study of T cell clones after liver transplantation. Study information: Apart from three HCV-positive recipients, transplants were for non-autoimmune, non-viral reasons. Samples came pre-transplant, pre-randomization before withdrawal, and post-randomization after withdrawal ended.

Libraries were prepared by immunoSEQ multiplex PCR; TCRdb keeps only in-frame clonotypes and omits some of them. The sample holds tens of thousands of clones, 60% to 80% seen once. Whole-study results and caveats: Post-transplant time points were not standardized, so conclusions are preliminary.

Trimming removed 7 bases at V and 4 bases at J, with 11 bases between. The CDR3 sequence is 13 residues long. In germline, CDR1 is WSHSY, CDR2 SAAADI. The receptor was derived from a human patient who received a liver transplant. The T cells may partly be graft donor cells. This specimen was CD4+ T cells from blood, taken at the 22-month timepoint. V gene TRBV10-2 combines with J gene TRBJ1-5, with a tentative D call TRBD1 (6 bases). Here the CDR3 reads CASTLGQNQPQHF. The CDR3 DNA is TGCGCCAGCACCCTAGGACAGAATCAGCCCCAGCATTTT.